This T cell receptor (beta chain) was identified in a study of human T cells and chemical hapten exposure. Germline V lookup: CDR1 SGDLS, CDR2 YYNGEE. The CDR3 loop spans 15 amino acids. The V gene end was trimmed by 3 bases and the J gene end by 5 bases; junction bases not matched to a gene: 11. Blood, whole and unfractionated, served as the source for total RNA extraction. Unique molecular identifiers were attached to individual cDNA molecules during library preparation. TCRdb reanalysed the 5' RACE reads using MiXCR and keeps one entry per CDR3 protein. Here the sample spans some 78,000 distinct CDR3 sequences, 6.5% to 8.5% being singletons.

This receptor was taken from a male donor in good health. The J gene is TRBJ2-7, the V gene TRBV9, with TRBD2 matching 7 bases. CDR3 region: CASSAGPRAGDEQYF. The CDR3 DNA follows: TGTGCCAGCAGCGCAGGCCCCCGGGCGGGAGACGAGCAGTACTTC.